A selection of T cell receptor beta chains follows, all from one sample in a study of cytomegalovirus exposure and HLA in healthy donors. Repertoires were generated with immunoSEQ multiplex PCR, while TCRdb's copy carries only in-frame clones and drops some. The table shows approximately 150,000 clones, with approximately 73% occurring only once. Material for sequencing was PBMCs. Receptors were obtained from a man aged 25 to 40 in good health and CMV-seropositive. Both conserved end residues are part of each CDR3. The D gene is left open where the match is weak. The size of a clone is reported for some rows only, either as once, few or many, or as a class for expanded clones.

TGTGCTAGTGGTCCCCCGGACAGAGTTAACACTGAAGCTTTCTTT CASGPPDRVNTEAFF TRBV12-5 . TRBJ1-1 .
TGCAGCGTTGCCAGGAGCACAGATACGCAGTATTTT CSVARSTDTQYF TRBV29-1 . TRBJ2-3 once
TGTGCCAGCAGTTACTCGTCGGCAGATACGCAGTATTTT CASSYSSADTQYF TRBV6-5 . TRBJ2-3 .
TGTGCCAGCAGCGTAGGGGGAGCGGGGCCCCGACAAGAGACCCAGTACTTC CASSVGGAGPRQETQYF TRBV9 TRBD2 TRBJ2-5 once
TGTGCCAGCAGCAGCCTCGGACAGGGACGGGGGGAGCAGTACTTC CASSSLGQGRGEQYF TRBV7-3 TRBD1 TRBJ2-7 .
TGCGCCACCTGTATCGGGGGAGGAGAGACCCAGTACTTC CATCIGGGETQYF TRBV10-2 . TRBJ2-5 once
TGTGCCAGCAGCGGACGACAGGGGAAGAACTCCTACGAGCAGTACTTC CASSGRQGKNSYEQYF TRBV7-9 TRBD1 TRBJ2-7 .
TGTGCCAGCAGCTTGCCGGCCTACGAGCAGTACTTC CASSLPAYEQYF TRBV11-3 . TRBJ2-7 .
TGCGCCAGCAGCCACAGGGGAGACAATCAGCCCCAGCATTTT CASSHRGDNQPQHF TRBV4-1 . TRBJ1-5 few
TGTGCCAGCAGCTCCTACGACAGGGCAGGCTACACCTTC CASSSYDRAGYTF TRBV5-5 TRBD1 TRBJ1-2 .
TGTGCCAGCAGCGTAGGAGGGAGCGCCTACAATGAGCAGTTCTTC CASSVGGSAYNEQFF TRBV9 . TRBJ2-1 .
TGTGCCAGCAGCCCAAGGGACAGGGGGCGAGATGAAAAACTGTTTTTT CASSPRDRGRDEKLFF TRBV7-8 TRBD1 TRBJ1-4 .
TGCGCCAGCAGCGCCCCAAGCGGCAACGAGCAGTACTTC CASSAPSGNEQYF TRBV5-1 . TRBJ2-7 .
TGTGCCAGCAGTTACTTCCAGGGAAGGCCTGAAGCTTTCTTT CASSYFQGRPEAFF TRBV6-5 . TRBJ1-1 .
TGTGCCAGCAGTTTATGGGACAGGGGCCATGAGCAGTTCTTC CASSLWDRGHEQFF TRBV27 TRBD1 TRBJ2-1 .
TGTGCCAGTAGTTGGGACTCAGCTAACTATGGCTACACCTTC CASSWDSANYGYTF TRBV19 . TRBJ1-2 .
TGTGCCAGCAGCGTAGTGGGGACAGACGAGCAGTACTTC CASSVVGTDEQYF TRBV9 TRBD1 TRBJ2-7 .
TGCGCCAGCAGCCGGGCGGCGGGTGGGGAGACCCAGTACTTC CASSRAAGGETQYF TRBV5-1 . TRBJ2-5 .
TGTGCCAGCTCACCACCCAGGGGGTCTTCTAATGAAAAACTGTTTTTT CASSPPRGSSNEKLFF TRBV18 TRBD1 TRBJ1-4 .
TGTGCTAGTGGTTTGGTAAGCAGGGGCGGGACTGAAGCTTTCTTT CASGLVSRGGTEAFF TRBV12-5 . TRBJ1-1 few
TGTGCCAGCTCACCAGTCTCCGCACTCGTAATGAACACTGAAGCTTTCTTT CASSPVSALVMNTEAFF TRBV18 . TRBJ1-1 .
TGTGCCAGCAGTTCTTCAGGGGCTCGGGGCTACACCTTC CASSSSGARGYTF TRBV27 . TRBJ1-2 few